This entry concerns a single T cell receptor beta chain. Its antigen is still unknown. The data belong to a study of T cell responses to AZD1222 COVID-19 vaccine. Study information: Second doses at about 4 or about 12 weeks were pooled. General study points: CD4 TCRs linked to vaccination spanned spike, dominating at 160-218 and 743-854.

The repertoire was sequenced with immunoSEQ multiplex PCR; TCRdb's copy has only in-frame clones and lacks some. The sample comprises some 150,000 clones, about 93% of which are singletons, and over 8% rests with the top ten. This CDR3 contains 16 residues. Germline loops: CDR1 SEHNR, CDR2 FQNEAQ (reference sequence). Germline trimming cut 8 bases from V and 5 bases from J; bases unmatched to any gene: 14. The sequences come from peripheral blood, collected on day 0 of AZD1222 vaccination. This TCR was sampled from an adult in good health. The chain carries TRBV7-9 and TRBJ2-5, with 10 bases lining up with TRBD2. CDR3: CASSSAERGGAETQYF. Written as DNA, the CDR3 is TGTGCCAGCTCATCTGCAGAGCGGGGGGGAGCGGAGACCCAGTACTTC.